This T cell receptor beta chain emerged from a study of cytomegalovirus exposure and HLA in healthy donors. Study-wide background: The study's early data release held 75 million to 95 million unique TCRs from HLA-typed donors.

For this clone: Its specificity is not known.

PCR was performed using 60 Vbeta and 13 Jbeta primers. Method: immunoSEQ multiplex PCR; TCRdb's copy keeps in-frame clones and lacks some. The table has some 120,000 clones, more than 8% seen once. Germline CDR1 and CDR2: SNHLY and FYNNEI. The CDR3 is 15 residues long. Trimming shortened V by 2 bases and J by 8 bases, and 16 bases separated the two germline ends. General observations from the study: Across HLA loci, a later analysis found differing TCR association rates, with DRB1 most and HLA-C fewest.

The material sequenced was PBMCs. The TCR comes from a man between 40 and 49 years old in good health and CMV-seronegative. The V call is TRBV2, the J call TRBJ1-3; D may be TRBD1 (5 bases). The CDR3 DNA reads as TGTGCCAGCAGTGAAATGGTCAGGGCCACGGACACCATATATTTT. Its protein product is CASSEMVRATDTIYF.